The source of this T cell receptor beta chain is a study of T cells after yellow fever vaccination. Overall study results and limits: Of the clonotypes, a small share occurred in both CD4 and CD8 compartments. The secondary response peaked faster, at day 5 versus 15, but was weaker. In post-booster samples, most primary-vaccination clones reappeared (just under 98% CD4, about 90% CD8).

Germline V lookup: CDR1 SGHKS, CDR2 YYEKEE (reference sequence). The CDR3 has 15 amino acids. V lost 4 bases to trimming and J lost 1 base; unmatched junction nucleotides: 6. On this clonotype itself: Its cognate antigen is unknown.

The 5'RACE template-switching step produced TCR cDNA and added a universal primer site and UMIs. TCRdb fed the 5' RACE reads into MiXCR, producing one record per CDR3 protein. Among 300,000 or so distinct CDR3 sequences listed, approximately 4% were seen once. The TCR was taken from a man aged 18-30 years who received the YFV17D yellow fever vaccine. Sequences were derived from PBMCs, sampled 5 days after the yellow fever booster vaccination. The V and J genes are TRBV5-5 and TRBJ1-2; TRBD1 aligns across 8 bases. The CDR3 spells CASSVQGAGNYGYTF. CDR3 DNA sequence: TGTGCCAGCAGCGTTCAGGGGGCTGGTAACTATGGCTACACCTTC.